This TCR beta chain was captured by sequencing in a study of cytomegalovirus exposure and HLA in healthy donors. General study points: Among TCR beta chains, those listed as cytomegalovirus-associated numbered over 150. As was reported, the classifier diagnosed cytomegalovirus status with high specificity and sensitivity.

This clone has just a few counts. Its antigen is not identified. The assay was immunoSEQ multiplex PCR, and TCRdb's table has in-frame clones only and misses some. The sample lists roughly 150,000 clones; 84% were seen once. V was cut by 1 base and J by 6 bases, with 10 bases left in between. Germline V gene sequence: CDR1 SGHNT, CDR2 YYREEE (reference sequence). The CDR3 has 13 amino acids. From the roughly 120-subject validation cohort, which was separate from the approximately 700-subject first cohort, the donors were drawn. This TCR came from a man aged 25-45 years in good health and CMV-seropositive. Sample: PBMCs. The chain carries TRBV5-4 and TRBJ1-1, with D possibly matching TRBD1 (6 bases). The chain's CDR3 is CASSLQGSSEAFF. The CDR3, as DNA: TGTGCCAGCAGCTTGCAGGGGAGCTCTGAAGCTTTCTTT.